A selection of T cell receptor beta chains follows, all from one sample in a study of cytomegalovirus exposure and HLA in healthy donors. Sequenced by immunoSEQ multiplex PCR; TCRdb stores in-frame clones only, minus some. The sample has approximately 87,000 clones, 80% to 90% seen once. Sequencing was performed on PBMCs. The receptors shown here come from a woman aged 18-29 years in good health and CMV-seropositive. CDR3s include the opening cysteine and the closing phenylalanine or tryptophan. A D gene is named only where the DNA matches it firmly. For some rows the clone size is stated as once, few or many, or as a class when expanded; others skip it.

clone size | D gene | J gene | V gene | CDR3 DNA | CDR3 protein
NA | TRBD1 | TRBJ1-5 | TRBV4-1 | TGCGCCAGCATCCAAGTGGTGACAGGGGGCCCTTTTAGCAATCAGCCCCAGCATTTT | CASIQVVTGGPFSNQPQHF
NA | NA | TRBJ2-7 | TRBV23-1 | TGCGCCAGCGCAAAGGGGGAACGATCAATAGCCTACGAGCAGTACTTC | CASAKGERSIAYEQYF
NA | NA | TRBJ1-1 | TRBV5-1 | TGCGCCAGCAGGTCCAGTTTGTGGAACACTGAAGCTTTCTTT | CASRSSLWNTEAFF
NA | TRBD1 | TRBJ2-7 | TRBV2 | TGTGCCAGCAGTGAAGAAGGGGGCGTTGGCGAAAGCTTC | CASSEEGGVGESF
NA | TRBD1 | TRBJ2-7 | TRBV7-8 | TGTGCCAGCAGCTTAGGACAGGGGGGGGTTTCCTACGAGCAGTACTTC | CASSLGQGGVSYEQYF
few | NA | TRBJ1-2 | TRBV5-6 | TGTGCCAGCAGGTACGGTCCCGGCTACACCTTC | CASRYGPGYTF
NA | TRBD1 | TRBJ1-1 | TRBV5-6 | TGTGCCAGCAGCTTGCAGGGGGCCTCTGAAGCTTTCTTT | CASSLQGASEAFF
NA | TRBD1 | TRBJ1-2 | TRBV19 | TGTGCCAGTAGCATGACGGGACAGTGGGGGGTTGGCTACACCTTC | CASSMTGQWGVGYTF
NA | TRBD1 | TRBJ1-4 | TRBV28 | TGTGCCAGCAGTTTGTCGGCCAGGGGGAATGAAAAACTGTTTTTT | CASSLSARGNEKLFF
NA | NA | TRBJ2-3 | TRBV7-2 | TGTGCCAGCAGACGAACTAGCACAGATACGCAGTATTTT | CASRRTSTDTQYF
NA | NA | TRBJ2-7 | TRBV28 | TGTGCCAGCAGTTTATCCGGAGAGTGGGCCTACGAGCAGTACTTC | CASSLSGEWAYEQYF
NA | NA | TRBJ2-5 | TRBV7-2 | TGTGCCAGCGGCAGGGTCGGGGGTCAAGAGACCCAGTACTTC | CASGRVGGQETQYF
NA | NA | TRBJ1-5 | TRBV28 | TGTGCCAGCAAGAAAGGGGGAAGCAATCAGCCCCAGCATTTT | CASKKGGSNQPQHF
NA | NA | TRBJ1-1 | TRBV29-1 | TGCAGCGTGGGCCTATTGGGCACTGAAGCTTTCTTT | CSVGLLGTEAFF
once | NA | TRBJ2-5 | TRBV6-5 | TGTGCCAGCAGTACGAACAGGCATATCGAGACCCAGTACTTC | CASSTNRHIETQYF
NA | NA | TRBJ2-7 | TRBV4-1 | TGCGCCAGCAGCCACAGGGGGGTGGGGGAGCAGTACTTC | CASSHRGVGEQYF
NA | NA | TRBJ2-4 | TRBV6-6 | TGTGCCAGCAGTTACAACAACAGGGCTGCCAAAAACATTCAGTACTTC | CASSYNNRAAKNIQYF
few | NA | TRBJ2-1 | TRBV11-2 | TGTGCCAGCAGCTTTGTCGATGAGCAGTTCTTC | CASSFVDEQFF
NA | NA | TRBJ2-5 | TRBV7-9 | TGTGCCAGCAGCTTAGAAGCTAGGCGGACCCAGTACTTC | CASSLEARRTQYF
once | NA | TRBJ1-3 | TRBV15 | TGTGCCACCAGCAGAGATGGGGGGGGAAGAAACACCATATATTTT | CATSRDGGGRNTIYF
once | NA | TRBJ2-7 | TRBV11-2 | TGTGCCAGCAGCTCTAGCTCCCATTCCTACGAGCAGTACTTC | CASSSSSHSYEQYF
NA | NA | TRBJ2-3 | TRBV28 | TGTGCCAGCAGTTCCCTTTATACGCAGTATTTT | CASSSLYTQYF
NA | TRBD1 | TRBJ1-1 | TRBV12-5 | TGTGCTAGTGCCGCCGCGACAGGGGTGAACACTGAAGCTTTCTTT | CASAAATGVNTEAFF
NA | TRBD1 | TRBJ1-5 | TRBV27 | TGTGCCAGCAGTCCATGGACAGGAACGGGTACTAATCAGCCCCAGCATTTT | CASSPWTGTGTNQPQHF
once | TRBD2 | TRBJ2-7 | TRBV7-9 | TGTGCCAGCAGCGGGGGACTAGCGGGGCCCTCCTACGAGCAGTACTTC | CASSGGLAGPSYEQYF
NA | NA | TRBJ2-1 | TRBV2 | TGTGCCAGCAGGGAACAGGGATCTGAGCAGTTCTTC | CASREQGSEQFF
NA | TRBD2 | TRBJ2-1 | TRBV4-2 | TGTGCCAGCAGCCAAGCTATGGCTAGCGGGGGGCTGAGCTCCTACAATGAGCAGTTCTTC | CASSQAMASGGLSSYNEQFF
NA | NA | TRBJ2-5 | TRBV5-6 | TGTGCCAGCAGCTTGCGGTCTGGACAGTTTCAAGAGACCCAGTACTTC | CASSLRSGQFQETQYF
NA | TRBD1 | TRBJ2-7 | TRBV19 | TGTGCCAGTAGCCCAGTCCGGGACAGCGGTAGATACGAGCAGTACTTC | CASSPVRDSGRYEQYF
few | NA | TRBJ1-5 | TRBV4-1 | TGCGCCAGCAGCCCCGGCCCTCGGGGGGGGTCTCAGCCCCAGCATTTT | CASSPGPRGGSQPQHF
NA | TRBD1 | TRBJ2-7 | TRBV6-6 | TGTGCCAGCAGTCGCGACAGGGACTACGAGCAGTACTTC | CASSRDRDYEQYF
NA | NA | TRBJ2-7 | TRBV29-1 | TGCAGCGTTGAAGATCCTTTTAGCGGAAACGAGCAGTACTTC | CSVEDPFSGNEQYF